This T cell receptor beta chain was recorded in a study of blood T cell repertoires in COVID-19. Overall study context: COVID-19 samples from acute and convalescent phases originated in the United States, Italy and Spain. Sources were T cells, B-cell-depleted T cells, or PBMCs; the material itself was cDNA or gDNA.

The CDR3 covers 17 residues. The J segment lost 0 bases and the V segment lost 6 bases, leaving 5 bases of the junction unmatched. The germline gives CDR1 SNHLY, CDR2 FYNNEI. Produced via immunoSEQ multiplex PCR; TCRdb's table is partial and in-frame only. There are around 46,000 clones in the sample; about 89% occur only once, and 2% to 2.5% lies in the top ten. What was sequenced was peripheral blood. The sequence came from a woman aged 80 or over with COVID-19, enrolled during active disease. The V gene is TRBV2, the J gene TRBJ2-6; 10 positions match TRBD1. The CDR3, as DNA: TGTGCCAGCAGGAGGGGACAGGGGCTCTCTGGGGCCAACGTCCTGACTTTC. Protein product: CASRRGQGLSGANVLTF.